Detailed here is one T cell receptor (beta chain). TCRdb's table, derived via immunoSEQ multiplex PCR, lists solely in-frame clones and lacks some. Of some 320,000 clones in the sample, around four fifths were seen once. This entry belongs to a study of Ad26.COV2.S vaccination and SARS-CoV-2 variants. The treatment: 19 received Ad26.COV2.S at low or high dose, single or two shots; about five received placebo; per-sample allocation not given. The study sampled participants on day 63 after the first vaccine or placebo injection. Deletions cut 0 bases from V and 6 bases from J, with 18 bases between. Germline-derived CDR1 and CDR2 are SGHKS and YYEKEE (reference sequence). The CDR3 totals 16 residues.

The rearrangement uses TRBV5-5 and TRBJ1-1; possibly TRBD1 for D (5 bases). Sequenced here: peripheral blood, sampled in a trial of Ad26.COV2.S vaccine versus placebo. The receptor's source is a person between 18 and 60 years old who received the Ad26.COV2.S COVID-19 vaccine or a placebo. As DNA, the CDR3 is TGTGCCAGCAGCTTGGATGCCAAAGGGGATATCGCTGAAGCTTTCTTT. It encodes CASSLDAKGDIAEAFF.